The 12 T cell receptor beta chains below come from one sample, sequenced in a study of T cells in Graves' hyperthyroidism and ophthalmopathy. Template material for amplifying TCR beta CDR3 regions consisted of RNA transcripts. A first-round RT-PCR of the TCR CDR3 used the HTBI primer set. TCRdb re-called the multiplex PCR reads through MiXCR, storing one row per CDR3 protein. This sample has 400,000 or so distinct CDR3 sequences, with about 14% found just once. The material sequenced was blood. These receptors all stem from a woman aged 30 to 39 with Graves' ophthalmopathy.

There are a few counts of this clonotype. In DNA form, the CDR3 reads TGTGCCTGGGGTCCTGGATTAGCGGGGGGTGCAGATACGCAGTATTTT. Encoded protein: CAWGPGLAGGADTQYF. This chain joins TRBV30 and TRBJ2-3, with 10 bases that match TRBD2. Germline V gives CDR1 GTSNPN, CDR2 SVGIG (reference sequence). There are 16 residues in the CDR3. J was trimmed by 4 bases and V by 5 bases; bases with no gene match: 12. The full variable domain, in which reference TRBV30 and TRBJ2-3 provide the parts outside the CDR3, is SQTIHQWPATLVQPVGSPLSLECTVEGTSNPNLYWYRQAAGRGLQLLFYSVGIGQISSEVPQNLSASRPQDRQFILSSKKLLLSDSGFYLCAWGPGLAGGADTQYFGPGTRLTVL.

This clonotype was observed at least ten times. The chain joins TRBV3-1 to TRBJ1-1; D remains ambiguous. From germline, CDR1 is LGHDT and CDR2 YNNKEL (reference sequence). V dropped 2 bases and J dropped 1 base, with 5 bases sitting between them. The CDR3 totals 13 residues. This CDR3 reads CASSQSPNTEAFF. The CDR3 nucleotides are TGTGCCAGCAGCCAATCCCCGAACACTGAAGCTTTCTTT.

In this sample, this clonotype turned up many times. The chain uses TRBV2 and TRBJ2-7; D ambiguous. The CDR3 covers 10 residues. Trimming cost V 8 bases and J 4 bases, with 6 bases left between them. Germline assignment: CDR1 SNHLY and CDR2 FYNNEI. Here the CDR3 reads CASGRYEQYF. DNA of the CDR3: TGTGCCAGCGGACGATACGAGCAGTACTTC.

This clonotype appeared many times. This chain joins TRBV7-8 and TRBJ1-2; D gene uncertain. The CDR3 spans 14 residues. Per germline, CDR1 SGHVS and CDR2 FQNEAQ. V was pared by 0 bases and J by 2 bases, with 7 bases between. The CDR3 loop reads CASSLASANYGYTF. As DNA, the CDR3 is TGTGCCAGCAGCTTAGCGTCAGCAAACTATGGCTACACCTTC.

The CDR3 protein is CASLSRGLAKNIQYF. The CDR3 DNA reads as TGTGCCAGCCTCTCTAGGGGCCTAGCCAAAAACATTCAGTACTTC. The rearrangement uses TRBV30 and TRBJ2-4; D is possibly TRBD1 (5 bases). Germline V gene lookup returns CDR1 GTSNPN and CDR2 SVGIG (reference sequence). V was cut by 8 bases and J by 0 bases, with 17 bases left in between. The CDR3 spans 15 residues.

This clonotype was picked up a small number of times. The genes are TRBV9 and TRBJ1-6; tentative D call: TRBD1 (6 bases). CDR1 is SGDLS and CDR2 is YYNGEE in the germline V gene. Trimming took 4 bases from V and 5 from J, leaving 13 bases between them. The CDR3 contains 15 residues. Written as DNA, the CDR3 is TGTGCCAGCAGCCTGACGGACAGCAATAATTCACCCCTCCACTTT. Encoded protein: CASSLTDSNNSPLHF.

The chain is built from TRBV10-1 and TRBJ2-1, with 8 bases aligning to TRBD2. J was trimmed by 6 bases and V by 1 base; bases with no gene match: 8. This CDR3 spans 16 amino acids. Germline V CDR1 and CDR2: WNHNN, SYGVQD (reference sequence). DNA of the CDR3: TGCGCCAGCAGTGAGTACGGGGGGGCCGCGCCCAATGAGCAGTTCTTC. Its translation: CASSEYGGAAPNEQFF.

This clonotype was recorded many times. V gene TRBV5-1 combines with J gene TRBJ1-6, with a tentative D call TRBD1 (6 bases). This CDR3 has 15 residues. Trimming stripped 0 bases from V and 7 bases from J, with 11 bases between. The germline V gene encodes CDR1 SGHRS and CDR2 YFSETQ. The CDR3 nucleotides are TGCGCCAGCAGCTTGGAGACAGGAACGAATTCACCCCTCCACTTT. Translation: CASSLETGTNSPLHF.

This clonotype appeared many times. The V call is TRBV11-2, the J call TRBJ2-5, with 8 bases lining up with TRBD1. After removal of 1 base from V and 0 bases from J, the junction contained 4 bases not matched to a gene. The CDR3 covers 16 residues. Looked up from germline, CDR1 is SGHAT and CDR2 is FQNNGV. The CDR3 sequence is CASSLGQGMYQETQYF. The CDR3 nucleotides read TGTGCCAGCAGCTTAGGACAGGGGATGTACCAAGAGACCCAGTACTTC.

This clonotype was counted many times. The chain carries TRBV7-9 and TRBJ2-1; TRBD1 matches 7 bases. J gave up 8 bases and V 5 bases, and 12 bases lay outside the gene matches. The germline V gene has CDR1 SEHNR and CDR2 FQNEAQ (reference sequence). CDR3 length equals 15 residues. Written as DNA, the CDR3 is TGTGCCAGCAGCCCCCGGGACAGAGCTGCCGATGAGCAGTTCTTC. This translates into CASSPRDRAADEQFF. The full variable domain, rest sourced from reference TRBV7-9 and TRBJ2-1, is DTGVSQNPRHKITKRGQNVTFRCDPISEHNRLYWYRQTLGQGPEFLTYFQNEAQLEKSRLLSDRFSAERPKGSFSTLEIQRTEQGDSAMYLCASSPRDRAADEQFFGPGTRLTVL.

Worth noting for this clonotype: The junction departs from the called germline gene at one end, perhaps through a read error. This chain uses TRBV7-8 with TRBJ1-4; maybe TRBD1 (6 bases). CDR3 length: 13 residues. Per the germline V gene, CDR1 is SGHVS and CDR2 is FQNEAQ. CDR3 protein: CAGSFSGEEKLFF. For the CDR3, the DNA is TGTGCCGGCAGCTTCTCAGGGGAGGAAAAACTGTTTTTT.

The gene calls are TRBV5-1 and TRBJ2-7, with D tentatively TRBD1 (5 bases). The CDR3 is 14 residues long. V lost 4 bases to trimming and J lost 0 bases, with 11 bases between them. Germline CDR1 reads SGHRS; CDR2 reads YFSETQ. The chain's CDR3 is CASSLQVSSYEQYF. As DNA, the CDR3 is TGCGCCAGCAGCCTACAGGTTAGCTCCTACGAGCAGTACTTC.